The 32 T cell receptor beta chains presented below share a single source sample, sequenced in a study of blood T cell repertoires in COVID-19 (TCRdb year 2020). Library prep was done by the immunoSEQ multiplex PCR assay. TCRdb provides this immuneACCESS table in a form limited to in-frame rearrangements. Some clones are lacking; in checked studies, under half of them reflect an unresolved V gene, and why the rest are absent is not known. This sample holds 160,000 or so clones; 88% were observed only once. The ten largest clones add up to 2% to 3% of the sample. Sequences were obtained from peripheral blood. These receptors were collected from a woman between 70 and 85 years old with acute or convalescent COVID-19.

J is TRBJ1-5 and V is TRBV27, with 9 nucleotides matching TRBD1. The CDR3 sequence is 16 residues long. After removal of 2 bases from V and 3 bases from J, the junction contained 5 bases not matched to a gene. CDR1 and CDR2 from the germline V gene are MNHEY and SMNVEV (reference sequence). The CDR3 spells CASSLVGTGLNQPQHF. The DNA for the CDR3 is TGTGCCAGCAGTTTAGTAGGGACAGGGCTCAATCAGCCCCAGCATTTT.

V is TRBV6-5 and J is TRBJ1-2; 9 bases map to TRBD1. Germline V gene data show CDR1 as MNHEY and CDR2 as SVGAGI. J lost 3 bases, V lost 6 bases, and 8 bases had no gene match. CDR3 length: 15 residues. The CDR3 bases are TGTGCCAGCAGCCGAGGACAGGGGTCCCACTATGGCTACACCTTC. Residues: CASSRGQGSHYGYTF.

The chain links TRBV27 to TRBJ1-2; perhaps TRBD1 as D (5 bases). Germline V gene lookup returns CDR1 MNHEY and CDR2 SMNVEV (reference sequence). V was trimmed by 2 bases and J by 1 base, leaving 11 bases between them. The CDR3 spans 15 residues. The CDR3 nucleotides are TGTGCCAGCAGTTTACAGGGATCAAGTAACTATGGCTACACCTTC. This encodes CASSLQGSSNYGYTF.

The chain couples TRBV7-9 to TRBJ1-5; no reliable D call. Trimming removed 5 bases at V and 4 bases at J, with 6 bases between. The germline CDR1 and CDR2 sequences are SEHNR and FQNEAQ (reference sequence). This CDR3 is built from 12 residues. CDR3 loop: CASSPPNQPQHF. The CDR3 DNA is TGTGCCAGCAGCCCCCCTAATCAGCCCCAGCATTTT. The entire variable domain, with the rest obtained from reference TRBV7-9 and TRBJ1-5, is as follows: DTGVSQNPRHKITKRGQNVTFRCDPISEHNRLYWYRQTLGQGPEFLTYFQNEAQLEKSRLLSDRFSAERPKGSFSTLEIQRTEQGDSAMYLCASSPPNQPQHFGDGTRLSIL.

V usage is TRBV5-1 and J usage is TRBJ2-5; a possible D gene is TRBD2 (6 bases). The length of the CDR3 is 16 residues. Germline-derived CDR1 and CDR2 are SGHRS and YFSETQ. V shed 3 bases and J shed 5 bases, with 20 bases lying between them. The CDR3 is CASSWARASASETQYF. The CDR3 bases are TGCGCCAGCAGCTGGGCCAGGGCTAGCGCATCGGAGACCCAGTACTTC. Full variable domain (outside the CDR3, taken from reference TRBV5-1 and TRBJ2-5): KAGVTQTPRYLIKTRGQQVTLSCSPISGHRSVSWYQQTPGQGLQFLFEYFSETQRNKGNFPGRFSGRQFSNSRSEMNVSTLELGDSALYLCASSWARASASETQYFGPGTRLLVL.

This chain joins TRBV7-2 and TRBJ1-2; 7 bases map to TRBD1. Losses at the gene ends were 7 bases for V and 4 bases for J; bases not matched to a gene: 9. The germline gives CDR1 SGHTA, CDR2 FQGNSA. The CDR3 loop spans 14 amino acids. Written as DNA, the CDR3 is TGTGCCAGCACCTCAAGACAGGGTGGCTATGGCTACACCTTC. It yields the protein CASTSRQGGYGYTF.

V is TRBV9 and J is TRBJ1-2; D unclear. V shed 0 bases and J shed 3 bases, with 15 bases lying between them. This CDR3 region has 16 residues. Germline V gene sequence: CDR1 SGDLS, CDR2 YYNGEE. The DNA of the CDR3 is TGTGCCAGCAGCGTAGACGTCTACGCGGAGTACTATGGCTACACCTTC. As protein: CASSVDVYAEYYGYTF.

CDR3 nucleotides: TGTGCCAGCAGCACTATCATGCTAACAATTAACTATGGCTACACCTTC. Its protein product is CASSTIMLTINYGYTF. The gene calls are TRBV5-6 and TRBJ1-2, with D hard to call. CDR3 length: 16 amino acids. V was clipped by 4 bases and J by 1 base, with 17 bases between them. Germline lookup yields CDR1 SGHDT and CDR2 YYEEEE. The full variable domain, its missing parts supplied by reference TRBV5-6 and TRBJ1-2, is DAGVTQSPTHLIKTRGQQVTLRCSPKSGHDTVSWYQQALGQGPQFIFQYYEEEERQRGNFPDRFSGHQFPNYSSELNVNALLLGDSALYLCASSTIMLTINYGYTFGSGTRLTVV.

The chain combines TRBV19 with TRBJ1-2; tentative D call: TRBD1 (6 bases). Germline-derived CDR1 and CDR2 are LNHDA and SQIVND (reference sequence). Deletions cut 6 bases from V and 3 bases from J, with 14 bases between. CDR3 length: 14 residues. The chain's CDR3 is CASSLQGKDYGYTF. The CDR3 DNA reads as TGTGCCAGTAGCTTACAGGGAAAGGACTATGGCTACACCTTC.

A few counts support this clone. J is TRBJ1-5 and V is TRBV7-3; TRBD1 matches 7 bases. Germline loops: CDR1 SGHTA, CDR2 FQGTGA. With V trimmed by 8 bases and J by 2 bases, 3 bases remained unmatched. This CDR3 is 13 amino acids long. CDR3 protein: CASARGGNQPQHF. The CDR3 nucleotides are TGTGCCAGCGCCAGGGGGGGCAATCAGCCCCAGCATTTT.

This chain joins TRBV11-1 and TRBJ2-3; TRBD1 aligns across 9 bases. Germline V gene sequence: CDR1 SGHAT, CDR2 FQDESV (reference sequence). The CDR3 totals 15 residues. Trimming removed 2 bases from V and 3 bases from J; junction bases left unmatched: 3. This CDR3 reads CASSLLDRGTDTQYF. The CDR3 DNA reads TGTGCCAGCAGCTTATTGGACAGGGGTACAGATACGCAGTATTTT.

The rearrangement joins TRBV5-1 to TRBJ2-7; tentatively, D is TRBD1 (6 bases). The V end lost 0 bases, the J end lost 2 bases, and 12 bases lay between the germline ends. Germline values: CDR1 SGHRS, CDR2 YFSETQ. This CDR3 comprises 15 residues. The CDR3 loop is CASSLANRAAYEQYF. CDR3 nucleotides: TGCGCCAGCAGCTTGGCCAACAGGGCGGCCTACGAGCAGTACTTC.

This clone was recorded once. The V call is TRBV7-5, the J call TRBJ2-5; the table calls TRBD1, which could not be checked here. TRBV7-5 is a recognized pseudogene. The CDR3 length is 13 residues. The chain's CDR3 is CARSFCREETQYF. CDR3 nucleotides: TGTGCCAGAAGCTTTTGCAGGGAAGAGACCCAGTACTTC.

The chain uses TRBV7-2 and TRBJ2-3; D gene unclear. V lost 2 bases to trimming and J lost 3 bases, with 12 bases between them. CDR3 length: 15 amino acids. Germline CDR1 SGHTA, CDR2 FQGNSA. Here the CDR3 DNA reads TGTGCCAGCAGCTTACTCCGTTCCGGTACAGATACGCAGTATTTT. Protein product: CASSLLRSGTDTQYF.

This clone was counted once. The rearrangement uses TRBV18 and TRBJ2-7; D is ambiguous. The germline gives CDR1 KGHSH, CDR2 LQKENI. The CDR3 is made up of 13 amino acids. Trimming removed 2 bases from V and 3 bases from J, with 8 bases in between. CDR3 sequence: CASSPGQSYEQYF. CDR3 DNA: TGTGCCAGCTCACCAGGGCAAAGCTACGAGCAGTACTTC.

The rearrangement uses TRBV18 and TRBJ1-1; maybe TRBD1 (6 bases). The CDR3 is 14 residues long. The ends were cut back, 4 bases at V and 0 bases at J, with 9 bases in the middle. Germline V gene lookup returns CDR1 KGHSH and CDR2 LQKENI. CDR3: CASSLQGMNTEAFF. CDR3 in DNA: TGTGCCAGCTCACTGCAGGGGATGAACACTGAAGCTTTCTTT.

The rearrangement joins TRBV27 to TRBJ1-1; the match to TRBD1 covers 9 bases. Germline trimming cut 5 bases from V and 1 base from J; bases unmatched to any gene: 5. CDR1 is MNHEY, CDR2 SMNVEV, per germline (reference sequence). This CDR3 comprises 15 residues. CDR3 sequence reads: CASSPTDRGNTEAFF. The CDR3 nucleotides are TGTGCCAGCAGTCCGACGGACAGGGGGAACACTGAAGCTTTCTTT.

CDR3 bases: TGTGCTAGTGGTTTGGGAAGACAGGGAGGTGGGGCCAACGTCCTGACTTTC. Its protein product is CASGLGRQGGGANVLTF. The J gene is TRBJ2-6, the V gene TRBV12-5; tentatively, D is TRBD1 (7 bases). Trimming pared 1 base from V and 3 bases from J, leaving 13 bases between. From germline, CDR1 is LGHNT and CDR2 FRNRAP. This CDR3 has 17 amino acids. The full variable domain, with the rest looked up from reference TRBV12-5 and TRBJ2-6, is DARVTQTPRHKVTEMGQEVTMRCQPILGHNTVFWYRQTMMQGLELLAYFRNRAPLDDSGMPKDRFSAEMPDATLATLKIQPSEPRDSAVYFCASGLGRQGGGANVLTFGAGSRLTVL.

The gene calls are TRBV27 and TRBJ1-5; TRBD1 might be the D (6 bases). CDR1 and CDR2 (germline): MNHEY, SMNVEV (reference sequence). The V end was cut by 5 bases, the J end by 5 bases, with 13 bases between. This CDR3 comprises 14 residues. This CDR3 reads CASSKQGRDQPQHF. The CDR3 nucleotides read TGTGCCAGCAGTAAACAGGGCCGAGATCAGCCCCAGCATTTT.

The chain recombines TRBV6-6 with TRBJ2-7; the D gene is possibly TRBD1 (8 bases). This CDR3 has 14 residues. Trimming removed 11 bases from V and 3 bases from J, with 20 bases in between. Germline lookup yields CDR1 MNHNY and CDR2 SVGAGI (reference sequence). Written as DNA, the CDR3 is TGTGCCGGTGCTATCGGGGGGACAGGCTACGAGCAGTACTTC. Translating it yields CAGAIGGTGYEQYF.

The chain uses TRBV5-6 and TRBJ2-2, with a tentative D call TRBD1 (6 bases). With 5 bases removed from V and 2 bases from J, the gap between germline ends came to 16 bases. There are 16 residues in the CDR3. CDR1 and CDR2 (germline): SGHDT, YYEEEE. In DNA, the CDR3 is TGTGCCAGCAGTTTTACTACGGGACACAACACCGGGGAGCTGTTTTTT. Translation gives CASSFTTGHNTGELFF.

The V call is TRBV21-1, the J call TRBJ1-2; the table gives TRBD1 as D, unverified against the DNA. TRBV21-1 corresponds to a pseudogene. The CDR3 is 12 amino acids. The CDR3 here is CAPRGRDYGYTF. The CDR3 DNA sequence: TGTGCCCCAAGGGGCAGGGACTATGGCTACACCTTC.

The genes are TRBV3-1 (or the pseudogene TRBV3-2) and TRBJ1-2; TRBD1 matches at 9 bases. The length of the CDR3 is 15 residues. The trim removed 1 base at V and 6 bases at J, leaving 6 bases unmatched. Germline-derived CDR1 and CDR2 are LGHDT and YNNKEL (reference sequence). The CDR3 here is CASSQAKGQGNGYTF. CDR3 sequence (DNA): TGTGCCAGCAGCCAAGCTAAAGGACAGGGGAATGGCTACACCTTC.

The genes are TRBV29-1 and TRBJ2-1, with D possibly TRBD2 on 5 matching bases. Per the germline V gene, CDR1 is SQVTM and CDR2 is ANQGSEA. This CDR3 is 12 amino acids long. Trimming took 0 bases from V and 8 from J, leaving 8 bases between them. CDR3 region: CSVEDMRDEQFF. The CDR3 bases are TGCAGCGTTGAAGATATGAGGGATGAGCAGTTCTTC.

V is TRBV23-1 and J is TRBJ2-5, with unresolved D. TRBV23-1 is an ORF, and what it does is uncertain. The CDR3 loop spans 16 amino acids. V was trimmed by 0 bases and J by 2 bases, leaving 13 bases between them. CDR3 protein: CASSQSPSKEQETQYF. As DNA, the CDR3 is TGCGCCAGCAGTCAATCCCCGTCCAAGGAGCAAGAGACCCAGTACTTC.

V gene TRBV7-2 combines with J gene TRBJ1-1; 7 nucleotides match TRBD1. The germline V gene has CDR1 SGHTA and CDR2 FQGNSA. CDR3 size: 14 residues. V trimming: 5 bases; J trimming: 4 bases; junction bases outside the gene matches: 7. CDR3 nucleotides: TGTGCCAGCAGCACCGGACAGGCGGGCACTGAAGCTTTCTTT. It specifies CASSTGQAGTEAFF.

This chain joins TRBV6-5 and TRBJ1-1; D possibly corresponds to TRBD1 (6 bases). Germline V gives CDR1 MNHEY, CDR2 SVGAGI. V was cut by 6 bases and J by 5 bases, with 19 bases left in between. The CDR3 sequence is 15 residues long. This CDR3 is CASSRGTSGRTEAFF. The CDR3 coding sequence is TGTGCCAGCAGCAGGGGCACCTCGGGCCGGACTGAAGCTTTCTTT.

The gene calls are TRBV27 and TRBJ1-1; 8 nucleotides agree with TRBD1. The CDR3 is made up of 16 amino acids. Germline CDR1 and CDR2: MNHEY and SMNVEV (reference sequence). Trimming cost V 5 bases and J 4 bases; bases outside gene matches: 12. CDR3 nucleotides: TGTGCCAGCAGTCCCCTACGGACAGGGTGGGCCACTGAAGCTTTCTTT. It translates to CASSPLRTGWATEAFF.

The chain joins TRBV28 to TRBJ1-1, with D perhaps matching TRBD1 (6 bases). CDR3 length: 17 residues. V was shortened by 5 bases and J by 0 bases, with 19 bases between the two germline ends. The germline V gene has CDR1 MDHEN and CDR2 SYDVKM. The CDR3, as DNA: TGTGCCAGCAGTAAAGCAACAGGGCGCATCATGAACACTGAAGCTTTCTTT. Translating it yields CASSKATGRIMNTEAFF.

V is TRBV11-1 and J is TRBJ2-7; possible D gene TRBD2, 6 bases. Germline CDR1 is SGHAT and CDR2 is FQDESV (reference sequence). The V gene lost 3 bases and the J gene lost 6 bases, with 12 bases spanning the gap. CDR3 length: 13 amino acids. This chain's CDR3 is CASSFSRSGEQYV. The CDR3 DNA sequence: TGTGCCAGCAGCTTCTCCCGTAGCGGCGAGCAGTACGTC.

The chain is built from TRBV7-2 and TRBJ1-2; 8 nucleotides align to TRBD1. The CDR3 has 15 residues. Per the germline V gene, CDR1 is SGHTA and CDR2 is FQGNSA. Trimming at V came to 1 base and at J to 1 base, leaving 2 bases not matched to a gene. The CDR3 DNA reads as TGTGCCAGCAGCTTAGGGACAGGGCTTAACTATGGCTACACCTTC. Amino acid sequence: CASSLGTGLNYGYTF.

This chain links TRBV7-2 with TRBJ1-1, with a weak D call TRBD1 (5 bases). The ends were cut back, 4 bases at V and 6 bases at J, with 15 bases in the middle. Looked up from germline, CDR1 is SGHTA and CDR2 is FQGNSA. The CDR3 runs to 14 residues. This CDR3 reads CASSSGGAGSEAFF. CDR3 bases: TGTGCCAGCAGCTCCGGAGGGGCGGGGTCTGAAGCTTTCTTT.